These 8 T cell receptor beta chains were all obtained from the same sample, sequenced in a study of cytomegalovirus exposure and HLA in healthy donors. Primers included in the PCR were 60 Vbeta and 13 Jbeta primers. Clones were read by immunoSEQ multiplex PCR, and TCRdb kept only the in-frame ones, dropping some. The profile shows 200,000 to 250,000 clones, 70% to 85% of them singletons. Sequenced input: PBMCs. The source is a woman in her thirties or forties in good health and CMV-seronegative.

The V call is TRBV4-1, the J call TRBJ2-5, with a weak D call TRBD1 (6 bases). This CDR3 is built from 14 residues. Trimming took off 0 bases at V and 4 bases at J, with 9 bases between the two ends. Germline CDR1 is MGHRA and CDR2 is YSYEKL. The DNA of the CDR3 is TGCGCCAGCAGCCAAGATGGCAGGGGAGAGACCCAGTACTTC. This translates into CASSQDGRGETQYF.

The chain employs TRBV5-4 and TRBJ2-5; 10 bases match TRBD2. The end of the DNA is better explained by TRBJ2-7, so the J call may be wrong. Germline V gene data show CDR1 as SGHNT and CDR2 as YYREEE (reference sequence). This CDR3 contains 16 residues. The CDR3: CATQLGSSGGAYEQYF. The CDR3 nucleotides read TGTGCCACCCAGCTTGGTTCCAGCGGGGGGGCCTACGAGCAGTACTTC.

This sequence joins TRBV6-5 and TRBJ1-1; 9 nucleotides line up with TRBD1. Trimming removed 6 bases from V and 5 bases from J; junction bases left unmatched: 7. The CDR3 runs to 14 residues. The V gene's germline CDR1 is MNHEY and CDR2 SVGAGI. CDR3 sequence reads: CASRTAGTGTEAFF. CDR3 in DNA: TGTGCCAGCAGGACAGCCGGGACAGGGACTGAAGCTTTCTTT.

This rearrangement joins TRBV9 to TRBJ1-3; 10 bases are a match to TRBD1. Germline CDR1 reads SGDLS; CDR2 reads YYNGEE. This CDR3 has 17 amino acids. V gave up 0 bases and J gave up 8 bases; unmatched junction bases: 11. As DNA, the CDR3 is TGTGCCAGCAGCGTAGCTCGTGGGGGACAGGGGCGGGACACCATATATTTT. It specifies CASSVARGGQGRDTIYF.

The chain is built from TRBV7-2 and TRBJ1-4; D gene uncertain. The germline V and J ends were trimmed by 0 bases and 8 bases, with 13 bases remaining between them. This CDR3 is built from 15 residues. Germline V lookup: CDR1 SGHTA, CDR2 FQGNSA. In DNA form, the CDR3 reads TGTGCCAGCAGCTTAGCGTCCGGGATGGGGGAAAAACTGTTTTTT. It is translated as CASSLASGMGEKLFF. The full variable domain, completed using reference TRBV7-2 and TRBJ1-4, is GAGVSQSPSNKVTEKGKDVELRCDPISGHTALYWYRQSLGQGLEFLIYFQGNSAPDKSGLPSDRFSAERTGGSVSTLTIQRTQQEDSAVYLCASSLASGMGEKLFFGSGTQLSVL.

The J gene is TRBJ2-3, the V gene TRBV13, with D perhaps TRBD1 (5 bases). The V gene's germline CDR1 is PRHDT and CDR2 FYEKMQ (reference sequence). The V gene lost 0 bases and the J gene lost 3 bases, with 16 bases spanning the gap. The CDR3 has 17 residues. The CDR3 region has the DNA TGTGCCAGCAGCTTAGGCCATCGCAGGGTGGGGACAGATACGCAGTATTTT. This sequence encodes CASSLGHRRVGTDTQYF.

The chain carries TRBV7-9 and TRBJ2-7; D gene unclear. Trimming removed 0 bases at V and 2 bases at J, with 5 bases between. This CDR3 has 13 amino acids. Germline CDR1 and CDR2: SEHNR and FQNEAQ (reference sequence). The CDR3 here is CASSLAEPYEQYF. The CDR3 coding sequence is TGTGCCAGCAGCTTAGCAGAGCCCTACGAGCAGTACTTC.

Comments on this clone: One junction end disagrees with the germline gene, perhaps due to a read error. This chain uses TRBV6-5 with TRBJ2-1; D unresolved. This CDR3 contains 11 residues. CDR1 is MNHEY and CDR2 is SVGAGI in the germline V gene. This CDR3 reads CASSYMNEHFF. In DNA, the CDR3 is TGTGCCAGCAGTTACATGAATGAGCACTTCTTC.